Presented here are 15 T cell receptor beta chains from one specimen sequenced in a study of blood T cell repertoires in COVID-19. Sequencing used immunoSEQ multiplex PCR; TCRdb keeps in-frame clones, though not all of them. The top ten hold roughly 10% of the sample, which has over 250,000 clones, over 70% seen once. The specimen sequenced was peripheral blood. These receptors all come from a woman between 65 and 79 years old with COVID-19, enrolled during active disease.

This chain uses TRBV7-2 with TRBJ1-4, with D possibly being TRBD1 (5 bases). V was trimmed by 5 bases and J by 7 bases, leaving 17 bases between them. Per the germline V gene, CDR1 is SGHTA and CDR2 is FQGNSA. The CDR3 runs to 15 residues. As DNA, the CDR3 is TGTGCCAGCAGCGCAAGGACAAGGGTTGGTGAAAAACTGTTTTTT. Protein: CASSARTRVGEKLFF.

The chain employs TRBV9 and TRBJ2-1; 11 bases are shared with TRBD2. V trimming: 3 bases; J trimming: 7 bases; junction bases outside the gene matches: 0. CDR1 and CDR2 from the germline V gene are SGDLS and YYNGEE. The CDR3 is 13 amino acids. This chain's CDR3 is CASSASGRNEQFF. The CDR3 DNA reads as TGTGCCAGCAGCGCTAGCGGGAGGAATGAGCAGTTCTTC. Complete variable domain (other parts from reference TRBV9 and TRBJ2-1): DSGVTQTPKHLITATGQRVTLRCSPRSGDLSVYWYQQSLDQGLQFLIQYYNGEERAKGNILERFSAQQFPDLHSELNLSSLELGDSALYFCASSASGRNEQFFGPGTRLTVL.

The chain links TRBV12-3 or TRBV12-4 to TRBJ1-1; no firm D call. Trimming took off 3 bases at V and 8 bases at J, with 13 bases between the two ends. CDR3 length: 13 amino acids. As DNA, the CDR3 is TGTGCCAGCAGTTTGGCCGGGTCCTTCGAAGCTTTCTTT. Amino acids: CASSLAGSFEAFF.

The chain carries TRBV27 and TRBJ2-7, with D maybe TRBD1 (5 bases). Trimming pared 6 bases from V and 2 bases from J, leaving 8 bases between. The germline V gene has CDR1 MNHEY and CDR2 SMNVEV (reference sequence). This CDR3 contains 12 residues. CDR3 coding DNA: TGTGCCAGCAGAGGGGCCGCCTACGAGCAGTACTTC. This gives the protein CASRGAAYEQYF.

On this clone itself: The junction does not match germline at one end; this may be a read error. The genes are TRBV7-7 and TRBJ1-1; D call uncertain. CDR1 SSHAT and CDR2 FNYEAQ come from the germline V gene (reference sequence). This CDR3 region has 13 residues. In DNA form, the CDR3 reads TGTGCTAGCAGCTTAACAGAGAACACTGAAGCTTTCTTT. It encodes CASSLTENTEAFF.

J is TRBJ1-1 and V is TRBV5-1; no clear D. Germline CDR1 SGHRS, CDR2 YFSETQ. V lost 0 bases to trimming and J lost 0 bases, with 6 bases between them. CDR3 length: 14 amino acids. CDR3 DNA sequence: TGCGCCAGCAGCTTGGGGCCTGTGAACACTGAAGCTTTCTTT. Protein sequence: CASSLGPVNTEAFF.

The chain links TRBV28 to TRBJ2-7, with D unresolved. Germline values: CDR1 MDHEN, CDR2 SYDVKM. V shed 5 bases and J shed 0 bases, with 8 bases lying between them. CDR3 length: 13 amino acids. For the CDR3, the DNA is TGTGCCAGCAGTGCGGTAAACTCCTACGAGCAGTACTTC. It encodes CASSAVNSYEQYF.

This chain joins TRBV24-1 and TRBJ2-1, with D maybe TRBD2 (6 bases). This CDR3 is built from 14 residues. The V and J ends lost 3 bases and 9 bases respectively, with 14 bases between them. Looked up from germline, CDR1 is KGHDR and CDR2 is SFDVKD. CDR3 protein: CATSDGDSRGEQFF. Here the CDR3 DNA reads TGTGCCACCAGTGATGGGGACTCCCGCGGTGAGCAGTTCTTC.

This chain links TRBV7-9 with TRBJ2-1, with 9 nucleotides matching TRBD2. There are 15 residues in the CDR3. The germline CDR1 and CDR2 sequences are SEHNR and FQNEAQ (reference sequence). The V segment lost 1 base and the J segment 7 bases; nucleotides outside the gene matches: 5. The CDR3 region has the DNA TGTGCCAGCAGCTTAGTGTCTAGCGGGAAGAATGAGCAGTTCTTC. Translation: CASSLVSSGKNEQFF.

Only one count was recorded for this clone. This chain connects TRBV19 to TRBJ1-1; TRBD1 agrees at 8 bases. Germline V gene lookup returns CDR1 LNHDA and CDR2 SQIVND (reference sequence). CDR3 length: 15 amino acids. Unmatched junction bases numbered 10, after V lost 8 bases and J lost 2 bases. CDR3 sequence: CASPPRGQDNTEAFF. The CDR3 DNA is TGTGCCAGTCCACCCAGGGGACAGGACAACACTGAAGCTTTCTTT. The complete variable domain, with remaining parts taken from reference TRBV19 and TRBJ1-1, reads DGGITQSPKYLFRKEGQNVTLSCEQNLNHDAMYWYRQDPGQGLRLIYYSQIVNDFQKGDIAEGYSVSREKKESFPLTVTSAQKNPTAFYLCASPPRGQDNTEAFFGQGTRLTVV.

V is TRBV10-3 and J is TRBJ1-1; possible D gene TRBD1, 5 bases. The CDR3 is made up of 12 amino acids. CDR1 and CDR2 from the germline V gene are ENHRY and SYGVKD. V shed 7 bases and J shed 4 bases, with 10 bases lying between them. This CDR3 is CAITREGTEAFF. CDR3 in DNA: TGTGCCATCACCAGGGAAGGCACTGAAGCTTTCTTT.

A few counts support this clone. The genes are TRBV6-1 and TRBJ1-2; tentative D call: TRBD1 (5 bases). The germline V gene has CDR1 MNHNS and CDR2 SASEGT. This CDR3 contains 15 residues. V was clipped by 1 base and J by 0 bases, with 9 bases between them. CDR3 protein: CASSEGTWANYGYTF. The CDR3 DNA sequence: TGTGCCAGCAGTGAAGGGACATGGGCTAACTATGGCTACACCTTC.

CDR3 in DNA: TGCGCCAGCAGCCAAGCAACGGGACAGGGGTACGAGCAGTACTTC. Translation gives CASSQATGQGYEQYF. The gene calls are TRBV4-3 and TRBJ2-7; TRBD1 matches at 10 bases. This CDR3 region has 15 residues. CDR1 and CDR2 (germline): LGHNA, YSLEER. The junction had 4 bases not matched to a gene; V was cut back by 1 base and J by 4 bases.

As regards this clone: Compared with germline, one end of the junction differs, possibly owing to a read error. Written as DNA, the CDR3 is TGTGCTAGCAGCTTAGCAAGGGAGACTAATGAAAAACTGTTTTTT. This sequence encodes CASSLARETNEKLFF. The rearrangement joins TRBV7-7 to TRBJ1-4; no clear D gene. CDR3 size: 15 residues. The germline gives CDR1 SSHAT, CDR2 FNYEAQ (reference sequence).

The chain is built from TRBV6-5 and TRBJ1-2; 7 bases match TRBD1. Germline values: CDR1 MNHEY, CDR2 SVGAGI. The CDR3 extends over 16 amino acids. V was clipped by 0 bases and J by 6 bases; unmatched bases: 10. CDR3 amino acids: CASSYSLTRQGHGYTF. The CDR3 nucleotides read TGTGCCAGCAGTTACTCGCTCACTCGACAGGGCCATGGCTACACCTTC.